This T cell receptor beta chain was captured by sequencing in a study of cytomegalovirus exposure and HLA in healthy donors. For the study at large: A data release that came early held about 89 million unique TCRs from HLA-typed donors. Findings of the study overall: TRBV6-2, TRBV6-3 and some other V segments were excluded as indistinguishable. It emerged from a later analysis that several of the most significant clusters appeared to be linked to common viral pathogens. Most TCR sequences were rare, but some public TCRs occurred in many donors.

PCR was performed using 60 Vbeta and 13 Jbeta primers. Repertoires were generated with immunoSEQ multiplex PCR, while TCRdb's copy carries only in-frame clones and drops some. The sample lists roughly 190,000 clones; just under 75% were seen once. The CDR3 has 15 residues. Germline assignment: CDR1 SGDLS and CDR2 YYNGEE. V shed 4 bases and J shed 2 bases, with 14 bases lying between them. With regard to this clone: Its target is not known.

The genes are TRBV9 and TRBJ2-3; TRBD2 is a possible D gene (6 bases). The specimen sequenced was PBMCs. The sequence was collected from a man between 25 and 39 years old in good health and CMV-seropositive. The CDR3 nucleotides are TGTGCCAGCAGCCTGAGCGGGTCTCACACAGATACGCAGTATTTT. Encoded protein: CASSLSGSHTDTQYF.